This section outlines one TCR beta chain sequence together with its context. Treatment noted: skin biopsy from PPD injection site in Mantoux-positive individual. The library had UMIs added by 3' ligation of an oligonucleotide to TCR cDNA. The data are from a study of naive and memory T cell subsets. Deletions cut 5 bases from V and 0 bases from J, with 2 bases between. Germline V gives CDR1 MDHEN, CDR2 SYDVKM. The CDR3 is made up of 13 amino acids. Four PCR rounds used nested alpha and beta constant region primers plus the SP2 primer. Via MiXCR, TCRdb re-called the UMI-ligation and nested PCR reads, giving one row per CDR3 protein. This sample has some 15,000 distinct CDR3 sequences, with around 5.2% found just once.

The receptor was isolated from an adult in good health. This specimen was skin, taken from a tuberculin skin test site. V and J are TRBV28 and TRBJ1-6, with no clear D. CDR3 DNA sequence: TGTGCCAGCAGTAGCTCCTATAATTCACCCCTCCACTTT. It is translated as CASSSSYNSPLHF.